This TCR beta chain was obtained from a study of cytomegalovirus exposure and HLA in healthy donors. Study-wide background: Out of about 410 genotyped donors, about 80% belonged to the Caucasian-associated ancestry cluster.

A word on this clone: As yet, its antigen is unknown.

With 2 bases clipped from V and 3 bases from J, the junction kept 1 base outside the gene matches. This CDR3 is 13 amino acids long. In germline, CDR1 is SEHNR, CDR2 FQNEAQ (reference sequence). Regarding the study as a whole: Across all donors, roughly uniform sequencing depth was an assumption of the presence/absence analyses. One variant, a missense change in DCLRE1C, was linked in a later analysis to TCR beta V- and J-gene trimming.

The PCR employed 60 Vbeta primers together with 13 Jbeta primers. The table came from immunoSEQ multiplex PCR; TCRdb's copy has only in-frame clones and leaves some out. The record lists 30,000 to 35,000 clones, of which the ten most abundant hold less than 3.5%. The clonotype originates from a woman aged 40 to 50 in good health and CMV-seropositive. The sample consisted of PBMCs. The chain is built from TRBV7-9 and TRBJ2-7, with 7 nucleotides matching TRBD1. Here the CDR3 reads CASSLSGGYEQYF. The CDR3 DNA reads TGTGCCAGCAGCTTATCAGGGGGCTACGAGCAGTACTTC.